The clone carrying this T cell receptor (beta chain) was observed a few times. Additional DNA sequences in this sample encode the identical CDR3. Source study methods: Reference gene primers were amplified, and this amplification served to estimate nucleated cell counts. Generated by immunoSEQ multiplex PCR, the TCRdb table keeps only in-frame clones and is missing some. V, J and clone size are taken as reported in that table, and D and trimming were inferred from the DNA itself. The sample carries about 170,000 clones, around four fifths recorded once. These data belong to a study of blood T cell repertoires in COVID-19. As for the study in general: Sources were T cells, B-cell-depleted T cells, or PBMCs; the material itself was cDNA or gDNA.

This receptor was obtained from a man aged 70 or older with acute or convalescent COVID-19. Sequences were obtained from peripheral blood.

The CDR3 region has the DNA TGTGCCAGCAGTTACTCCGGACAGGGGTCCTACGAGCAGTACTTC. It specifies CASSYSGQGSYEQYF. This sequence joins TRBV6-5 and TRBJ2-7; TRBD1 agrees at 9 bases. The length of the CDR3 is 15 residues. Germline V gene data show CDR1 as MNHEY and CDR2 as SVGAGI. V was clipped by 0 bases and J by 1 base; unmatched bases: 1.